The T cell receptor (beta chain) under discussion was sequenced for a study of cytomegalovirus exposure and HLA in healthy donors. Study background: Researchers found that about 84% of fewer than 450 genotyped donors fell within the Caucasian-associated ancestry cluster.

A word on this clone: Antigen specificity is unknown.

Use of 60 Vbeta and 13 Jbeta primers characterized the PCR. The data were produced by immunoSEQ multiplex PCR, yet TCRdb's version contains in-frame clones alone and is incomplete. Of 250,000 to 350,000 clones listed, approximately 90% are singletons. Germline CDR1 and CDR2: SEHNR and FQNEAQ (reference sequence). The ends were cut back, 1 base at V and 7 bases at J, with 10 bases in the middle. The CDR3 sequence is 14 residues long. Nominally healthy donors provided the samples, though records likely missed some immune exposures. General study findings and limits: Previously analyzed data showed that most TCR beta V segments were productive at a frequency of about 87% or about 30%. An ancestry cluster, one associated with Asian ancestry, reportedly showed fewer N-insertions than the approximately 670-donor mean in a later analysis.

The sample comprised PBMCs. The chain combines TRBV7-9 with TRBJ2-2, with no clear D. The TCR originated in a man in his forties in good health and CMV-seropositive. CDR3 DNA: TGTGCCAGCAGCTTAGTAGAGGCGGACGGGGAGCTGTTTTTT. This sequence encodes CASSLVEADGELFF.